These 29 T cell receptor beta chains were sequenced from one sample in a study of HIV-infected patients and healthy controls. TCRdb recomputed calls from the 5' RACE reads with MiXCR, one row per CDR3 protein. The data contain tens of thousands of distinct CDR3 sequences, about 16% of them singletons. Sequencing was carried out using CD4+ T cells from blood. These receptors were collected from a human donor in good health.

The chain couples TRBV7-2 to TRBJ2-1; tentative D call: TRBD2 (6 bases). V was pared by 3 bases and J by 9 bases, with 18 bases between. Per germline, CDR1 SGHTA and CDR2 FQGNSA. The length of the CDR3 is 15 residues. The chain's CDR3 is CASSFGTHGTGEQFF. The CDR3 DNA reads TGTGCCAGCAGCTTCGGGACTCATGGGACGGGTGAGCAGTTCTTC.

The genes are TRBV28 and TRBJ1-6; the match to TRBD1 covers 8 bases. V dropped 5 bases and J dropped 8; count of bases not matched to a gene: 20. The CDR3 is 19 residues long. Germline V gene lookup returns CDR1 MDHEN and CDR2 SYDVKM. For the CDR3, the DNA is TGTGCCAGCAGTCTCCTTTCCTTGACAGGGGAAGGGATATATTCACCCCTCCACTTT. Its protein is CASSLLSLTGEGIYSPLHF.

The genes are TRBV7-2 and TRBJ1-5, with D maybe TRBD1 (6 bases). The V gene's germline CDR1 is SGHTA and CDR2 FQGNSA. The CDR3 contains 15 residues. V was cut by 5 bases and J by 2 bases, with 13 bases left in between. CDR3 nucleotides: TGTGCCAGCAGCCGGGGGGCGGTGGGCAATCAGCCCCAGCATTTT. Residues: CASSRGAVGNQPQHF.

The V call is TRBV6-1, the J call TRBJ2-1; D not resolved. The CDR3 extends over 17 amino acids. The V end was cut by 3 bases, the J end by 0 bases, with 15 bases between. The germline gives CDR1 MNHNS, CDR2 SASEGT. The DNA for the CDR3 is TGTGCCAGCAGTGATGGGCTGGCGTCGTACTCCTACAATGAGCAGTTCTTC. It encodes CASSDGLASYSYNEQFF.

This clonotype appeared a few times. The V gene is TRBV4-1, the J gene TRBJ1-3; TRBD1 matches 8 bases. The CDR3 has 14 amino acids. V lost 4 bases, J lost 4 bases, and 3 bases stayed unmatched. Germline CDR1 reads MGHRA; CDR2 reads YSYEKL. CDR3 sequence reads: CASSPTGVGNTIYF. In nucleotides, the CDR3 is TGCGCCAGCAGCCCGACAGGGGTAGGAAACACCATATATTTT.

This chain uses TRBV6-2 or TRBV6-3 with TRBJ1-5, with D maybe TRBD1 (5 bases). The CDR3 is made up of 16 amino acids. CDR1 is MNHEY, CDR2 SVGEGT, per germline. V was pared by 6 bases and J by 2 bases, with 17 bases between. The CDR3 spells CASSPSWGMRNQPQHF. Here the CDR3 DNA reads TGTGCCAGCAGCCCAAGCTGGGGGATGCGCAATCAGCCCCAGCATTTT.

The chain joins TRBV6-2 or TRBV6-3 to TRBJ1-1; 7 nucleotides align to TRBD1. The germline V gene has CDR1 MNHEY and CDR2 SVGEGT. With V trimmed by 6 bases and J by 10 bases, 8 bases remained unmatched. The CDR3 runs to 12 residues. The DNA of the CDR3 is TGTGCCAGCAGAGAGACAGGGAGAGGAGCTTTCTTT. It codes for CASRETGRGAFF.

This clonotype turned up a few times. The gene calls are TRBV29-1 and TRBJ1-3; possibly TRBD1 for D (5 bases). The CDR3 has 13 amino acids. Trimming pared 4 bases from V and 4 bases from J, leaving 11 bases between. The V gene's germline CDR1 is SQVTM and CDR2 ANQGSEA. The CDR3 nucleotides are TGCAGCGTTGCCAGGGTGGGCGGAAACACCATATATTTT. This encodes CSVARVGGNTIYF.

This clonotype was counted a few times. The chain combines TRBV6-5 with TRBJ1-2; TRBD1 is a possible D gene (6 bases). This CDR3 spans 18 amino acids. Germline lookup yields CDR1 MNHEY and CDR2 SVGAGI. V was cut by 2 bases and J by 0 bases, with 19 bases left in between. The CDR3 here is CASSYIRPTGMSNYGYTF. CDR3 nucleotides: TGTGCCAGCAGTTACATACGCCCCACAGGGATGTCTAACTATGGCTACACCTTC.

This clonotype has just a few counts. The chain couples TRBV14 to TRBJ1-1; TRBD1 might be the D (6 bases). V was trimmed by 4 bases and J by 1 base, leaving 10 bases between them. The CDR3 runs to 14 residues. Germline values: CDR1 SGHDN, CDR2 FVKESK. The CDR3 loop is CASSLPGQNTEAFF. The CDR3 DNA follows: TGTGCCAGCAGCCTGCCGGGACAGAACACTGAAGCTTTCTTT.

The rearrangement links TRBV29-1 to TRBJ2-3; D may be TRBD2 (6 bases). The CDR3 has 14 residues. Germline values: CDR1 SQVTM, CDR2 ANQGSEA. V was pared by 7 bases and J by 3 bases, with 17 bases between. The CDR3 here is CSGCWRDLTDTQYF. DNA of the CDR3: TGCAGCGGGTGTTGGAGGGATTTAACAGATACGCAGTATTTT.

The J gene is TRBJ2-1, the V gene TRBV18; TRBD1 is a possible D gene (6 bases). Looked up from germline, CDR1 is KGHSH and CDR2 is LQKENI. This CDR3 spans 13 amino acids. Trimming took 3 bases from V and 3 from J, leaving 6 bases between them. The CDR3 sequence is CASSPDSYNEQFF. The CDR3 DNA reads TGTGCCAGCTCACCGGACAGCTACAATGAGCAGTTCTTC.

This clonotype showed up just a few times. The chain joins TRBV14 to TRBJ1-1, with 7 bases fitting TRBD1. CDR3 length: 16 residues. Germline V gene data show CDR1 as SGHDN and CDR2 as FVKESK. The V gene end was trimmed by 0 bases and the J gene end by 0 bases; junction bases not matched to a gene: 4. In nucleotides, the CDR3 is TGTGCCAGCAGCCAAGATTGGGGACAGATGAACACTGAAGCTTTCTTT. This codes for CASSQDWGQMNTEAFF.

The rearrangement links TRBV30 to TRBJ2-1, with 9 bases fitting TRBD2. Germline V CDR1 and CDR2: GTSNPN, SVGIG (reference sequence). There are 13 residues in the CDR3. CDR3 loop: CGGRREGLNEQFF. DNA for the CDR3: TGTGGAGGGAGGCGGGAGGGCCTCAATGAGCAGTTCTTC.

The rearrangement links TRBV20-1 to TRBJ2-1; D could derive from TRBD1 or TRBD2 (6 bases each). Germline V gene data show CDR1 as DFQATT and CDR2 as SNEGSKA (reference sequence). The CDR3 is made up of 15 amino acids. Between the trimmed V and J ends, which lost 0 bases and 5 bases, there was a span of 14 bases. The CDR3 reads CSARDRVGGHNEQFF. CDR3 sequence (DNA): TGCAGTGCTAGAGATCGCGTGGGGGGCCACAATGAGCAGTTCTTC.

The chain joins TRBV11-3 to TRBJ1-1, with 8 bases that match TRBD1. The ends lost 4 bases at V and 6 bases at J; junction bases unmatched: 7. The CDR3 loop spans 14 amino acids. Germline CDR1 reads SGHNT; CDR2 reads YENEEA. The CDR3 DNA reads TGTGCCAGCAGCTCCGGACAGGGTGGCGCTGAAGCTTTCTTT. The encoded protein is CASSSGQGGAEAFF. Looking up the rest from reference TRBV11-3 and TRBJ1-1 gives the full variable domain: EAGVVQSPRYKIIEKKQPVAFWCNPISGHNTLYWYLQNLGQGPELLIRYENEEAVDDSQLPKDRFSAERLKGVDSTLKIQPAELGDSAVYLCASSSGQGGAEAFFGQGTRLTVV.

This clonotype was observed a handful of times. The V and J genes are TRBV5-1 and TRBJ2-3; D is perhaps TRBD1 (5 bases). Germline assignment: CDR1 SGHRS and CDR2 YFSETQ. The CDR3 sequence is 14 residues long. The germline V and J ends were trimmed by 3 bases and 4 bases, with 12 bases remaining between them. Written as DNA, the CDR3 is TGCGCCAGCAGCTGGCAGGGCCCACCAGATACGCAGTATTTT. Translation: CASSWQGPPDTQYF.

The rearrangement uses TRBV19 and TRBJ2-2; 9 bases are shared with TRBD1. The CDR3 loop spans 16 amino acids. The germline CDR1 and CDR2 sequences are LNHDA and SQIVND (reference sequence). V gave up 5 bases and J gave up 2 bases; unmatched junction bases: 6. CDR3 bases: TGTGCCAGTAGTGTCGGGACAGGGATCAACACCGGGGAGCTGTTTTTT. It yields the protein CASSVGTGINTGELFF.

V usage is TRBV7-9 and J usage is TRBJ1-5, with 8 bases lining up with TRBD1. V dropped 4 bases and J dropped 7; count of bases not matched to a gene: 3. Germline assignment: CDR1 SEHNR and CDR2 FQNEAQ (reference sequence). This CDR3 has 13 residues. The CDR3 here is CASSSGGEQPQHF. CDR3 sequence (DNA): TGTGCCAGCAGCTCAGGGGGCGAGCAGCCCCAGCATTTT. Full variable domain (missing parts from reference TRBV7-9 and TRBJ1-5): DTGVSQNPRHKITKRGQNVTFRCDPISEHNRLYWYRQTLGQGPEFLTYFQNEAQLEKSRLLSDRFSAERPKGSFSTLEIQRTEQGDSAMYLCASSSGGEQPQHFGDGTRLSIL.

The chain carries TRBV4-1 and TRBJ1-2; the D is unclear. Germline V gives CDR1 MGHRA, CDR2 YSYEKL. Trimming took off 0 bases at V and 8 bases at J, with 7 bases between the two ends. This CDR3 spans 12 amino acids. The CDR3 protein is CASSQDFTGYTF. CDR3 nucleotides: TGCGCCAGCAGCCAAGATTTCACAGGCTACACCTTC.

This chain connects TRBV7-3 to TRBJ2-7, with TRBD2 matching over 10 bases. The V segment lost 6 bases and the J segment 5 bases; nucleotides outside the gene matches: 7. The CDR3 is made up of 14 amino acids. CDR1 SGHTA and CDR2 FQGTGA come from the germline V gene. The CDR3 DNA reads TGTGCCAGCAGTCCGGGACTAGCGAGAAACGAGCAGTACTTC. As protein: CASSPGLARNEQYF. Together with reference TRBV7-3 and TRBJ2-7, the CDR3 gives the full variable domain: GAGVSQTPSNKVTEKGKYVELRCDPISGHTALYWYRQSLGQGPEFLIYFQGTGAADDSGLPNDRFFAVRPEGSVSTLKIQRTERGDSAVYLCASSPGLARNEQYFGPGTRLTVT.

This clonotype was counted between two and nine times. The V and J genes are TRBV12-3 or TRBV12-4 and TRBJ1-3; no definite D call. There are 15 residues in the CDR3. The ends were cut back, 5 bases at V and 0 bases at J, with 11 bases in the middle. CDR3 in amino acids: CASSGPHSSGNTIYF. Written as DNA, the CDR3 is TGTGCCAGCAGTGGACCCCATTCCTCTGGAAACACCATATATTTT.

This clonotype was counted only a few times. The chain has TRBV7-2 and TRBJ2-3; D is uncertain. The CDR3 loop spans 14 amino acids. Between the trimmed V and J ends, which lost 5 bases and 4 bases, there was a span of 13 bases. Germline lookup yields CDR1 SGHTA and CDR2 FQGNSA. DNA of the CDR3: TGTGCCAGCAGCCCGTGGTCCGCCGCAGATACGCAGTATTTT. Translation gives CASSPWSAADTQYF. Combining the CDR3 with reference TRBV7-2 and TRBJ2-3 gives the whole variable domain GAGVSQSPSNKVTEKGKDVELRCDPISGHTALYWYRQSLGQGLEFLIYFQGNSAPDKSGLPSDRFSAERTGGSVSTLTIQRTQQEDSAVYLCASSPWSAADTQYFGPGTRLTVL.

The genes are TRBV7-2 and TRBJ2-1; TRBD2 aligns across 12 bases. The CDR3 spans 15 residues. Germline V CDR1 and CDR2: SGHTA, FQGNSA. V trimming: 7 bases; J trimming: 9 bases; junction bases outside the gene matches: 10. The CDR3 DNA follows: TGTGCCAGCACTAGCGGGAGGGCCGGGTTAAGTGAGCAGTTCTTC. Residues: CASTSGRAGLSEQFF.

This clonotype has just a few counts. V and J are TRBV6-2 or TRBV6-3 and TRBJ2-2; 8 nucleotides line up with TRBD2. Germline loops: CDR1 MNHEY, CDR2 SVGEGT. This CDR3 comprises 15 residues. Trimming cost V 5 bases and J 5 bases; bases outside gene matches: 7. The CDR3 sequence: CASSPSGSGTGELFF. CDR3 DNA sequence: TGTGCCAGCAGTCCCAGCGGGAGTGGGACCGGGGAGCTGTTTTTT.

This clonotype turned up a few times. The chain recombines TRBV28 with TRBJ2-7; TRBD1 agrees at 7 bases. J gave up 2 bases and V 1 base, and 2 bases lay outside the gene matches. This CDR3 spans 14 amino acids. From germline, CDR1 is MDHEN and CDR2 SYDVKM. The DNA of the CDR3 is TGTGCCAGCAGTTTATCGACAGGGACCTACGAGCAGTACTTC. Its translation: CASSLSTGTYEQYF.

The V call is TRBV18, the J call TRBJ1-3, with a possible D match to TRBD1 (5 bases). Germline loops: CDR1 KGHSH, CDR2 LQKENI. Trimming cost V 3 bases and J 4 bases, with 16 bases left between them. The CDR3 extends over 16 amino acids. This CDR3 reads CASSPNNRKKGNTIYF. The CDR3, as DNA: TGTGCCAGCTCACCCAATAACAGGAAGAAAGGAAACACCATATATTTT.

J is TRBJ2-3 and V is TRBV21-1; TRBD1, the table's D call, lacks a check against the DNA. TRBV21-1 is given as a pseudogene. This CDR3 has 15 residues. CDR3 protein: CASRRGDRPEYTQYF. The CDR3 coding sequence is TGTGCCAGCAGACGCGGGGACCGACCGGAGTATACGCAGTATTTT.

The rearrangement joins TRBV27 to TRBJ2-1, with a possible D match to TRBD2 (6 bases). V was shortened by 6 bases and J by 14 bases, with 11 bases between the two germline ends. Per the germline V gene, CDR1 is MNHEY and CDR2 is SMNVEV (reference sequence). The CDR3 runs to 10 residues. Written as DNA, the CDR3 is TGTGCCAGCAGGGGACTTAAGGAGTTCTTC. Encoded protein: CASRGLKEFF.